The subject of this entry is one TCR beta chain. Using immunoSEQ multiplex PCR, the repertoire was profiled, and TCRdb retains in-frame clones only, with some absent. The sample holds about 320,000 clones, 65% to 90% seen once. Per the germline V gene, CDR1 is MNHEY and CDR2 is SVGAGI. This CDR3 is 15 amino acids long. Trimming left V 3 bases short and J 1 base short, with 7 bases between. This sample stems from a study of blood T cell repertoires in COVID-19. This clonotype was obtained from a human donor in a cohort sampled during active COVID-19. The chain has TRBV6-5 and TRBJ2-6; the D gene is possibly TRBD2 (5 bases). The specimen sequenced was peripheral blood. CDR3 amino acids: CASSYGESGANVLTF. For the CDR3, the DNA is TGTGCCAGCAGTTATGGGGAGTCTGGGGCCAACGTCCTGACTTTC.